There are a few counts of the clone carrying this T cell receptor beta chain. Those enrolled, adults aged about 18 to 89 years, came from 25 or so US areas. Two consecutive negative NP/OP PCR tests, clearance, or resolved symptoms defined Cohort 3 recovery. This sample was included in a study of blood T cell repertoires in COVID-19. The overall study: Samples representing acute and convalescent COVID-19 were sourced from the United States, Italy and Spain.

Per the germline V gene, CDR1 is SGHNT and CDR2 is YYREEE (reference sequence). The trim removed 1 base at V and 4 bases at J, leaving 4 bases unmatched. This CDR3 contains 15 residues. TCRdb keeps only in-frame clones here, not all; method: immunoSEQ multiplex PCR. The table includes approximately 350,000 clones, about 88% detected once. The chain uses TRBV5-4 and TRBJ2-1; 8 bases are shared with TRBD1. The sample consisted of PBMCs or T cells enriched from blood (not recorded which). This TCR was sampled from a woman aged 25 to 39 who had recovered from COVID-19. The CDR3 reads CASSLQGAFYNEQFF. The DNA of the CDR3 is TGTGCCAGCAGCTTGCAGGGGGCGTTTTACAATGAGCAGTTCTTC.